This T cell receptor beta chain was obtained from a study of T cells after yellow fever vaccination. Via MiXCR, TCRdb re-called the 5' RACE reads, giving one row per CDR3 protein. Here the sample spans 300,000 to 350,000 distinct CDR3 sequences, around 4.4% being singletons. This CDR3 contains 14 residues. Trimming pared 5 bases from V and 8 bases from J, leaving 16 bases between. CDR1 and CDR2 (germline): SGHVS, FNYEAQ. This clonotype appeared many times. Its target is not known. General study points: Overlap between CD4 and CD8 compartments was detected for a small share of clonotypes.

This TCR came from a man between 18 and 29 years old who received the YFV17D yellow fever vaccine. The rearrangement links TRBV7-6 to TRBJ2-1; the D gene could be TRBD1 or TRBD2 (5 bases each). The source was PBMCs, collected 15 days after the yellow fever booster vaccination. CDR3 protein: CASSRRAYGDEQFF. The CDR3 DNA reads TGTGCCAGCAGCCGCAGGGCCTACGGGGATGAGCAGTTCTTC.